The 28 T cell receptor beta chains below were found in one sample sequenced in a study of blood T cell repertoires in COVID-19. Profiled with immunoSEQ multiplex PCR; TCRdb holds only in-frame clones, not every one. Among 250,000 to 350,000 clones listed, approximately 85% were seen once. The sample was PBMCs or T cells enriched from blood (not recorded which). The receptor set was obtained from a woman aged 25 to 45 who had recovered from COVID-19.

The chain is built from TRBV7-9 and TRBJ1-1; the D is unclear. Per the germline V gene, CDR1 is SEHNR and CDR2 is FQNEAQ (reference sequence). Trimming shortened V by 3 bases and J by 0 bases, and 5 bases separated the two germline ends. The CDR3 length is 13 residues. CDR3 in DNA: TGTGCCAGCAGCTTGGAGGTGAACACTGAAGCTTTCTTT. Translating it yields CASSLEVNTEAFF.

The table lists this clone with many counts. The chain carries TRBV6-1 and TRBJ1-2, with 8 bases identical to TRBD1. Germline V gene lookup returns CDR1 MNHNS and CDR2 SASEGT. The CDR3 has 14 residues. Trimming removed 3 bases from V and 7 bases from J; junction bases left unmatched: 7. The CDR3 spells CASSENRGDRGYTF. The CDR3, as DNA: TGTGCCAGCAGTGAGAACAGGGGGGATCGTGGCTACACCTTC.

The CDR3 here is CASSVGGENTEAFF. As DNA, the CDR3 is TGTGCCAGCAGCGTAGGCGGAGAGAACACTGAAGCTTTCTTT. V usage is TRBV9 and J usage is TRBJ1-1; D not resolved. The V end was cut by 0 bases, the J end by 1 base, with 7 bases between. The length of the CDR3 is 14 residues. The germline V gene encodes CDR1 SGDLS and CDR2 YYNGEE.

The V call is TRBV6-2 or TRBV6-3, the J call TRBJ1-2; D perhaps matches TRBD1 (6 bases). The CDR3 has 13 amino acids. Germline assignment: CDR1 MNHEY and CDR2 SVGEGT. Trimming pared 5 bases from V and 4 bases from J, leaving 11 bases between. The chain's CDR3 is CASSPDRTYGYTF. The DNA for the CDR3 is TGTGCCAGCAGTCCCGACAGGACCTATGGCTACACCTTC.

The chain carries TRBV3-1 (or the pseudogene TRBV3-2) and TRBJ1-6, with 7 bases identical to TRBD1. CDR1 and CDR2 from the germline V gene are LGHDT and YNNKEL (reference sequence). This CDR3 comprises 17 residues. Losses at the gene ends were 8 bases for V and 7 bases for J; bases not matched to a gene: 17. The CDR3: CASHATGAPVVNSPLHF. CDR3 bases: TGTGCCAGCCACGCTACAGGGGCGCCAGTTGTAAATTCACCCCTCCACTTT.

This clone was recorded only once. The chain is built from TRBV7-9 and TRBJ2-7; D call uncertain. Trimming shortened V by 7 bases and J by 2 bases, and 6 bases separated the two germline ends. The CDR3 extends over 11 amino acids. Germline CDR1 is SEHNR and CDR2 is FQNEAQ (reference sequence). The CDR3 DNA is TGTGCCAGCACCTCAGCCTACGAGCAGTACTTC. The encoded protein is CASTSAYEQYF. The complete variable domain, with remaining parts taken from reference TRBV7-9 and TRBJ2-7, reads DTGVSQNPRHKITKRGQNVTFRCDPISEHNRLYWYRQTLGQGPEFLTYFQNEAQLEKSRLLSDRFSAERPKGSFSTLEIQRTEQGDSAMYLCASTSAYEQYFGPGTRLTVT.

The rearrangement joins TRBV19 to TRBJ2-1, with 7 bases fitting TRBD1. The V and J ends lost 3 bases and 3 bases, in that order; junction bases with no gene match: 2. This CDR3 is built from 14 residues. Germline loops: CDR1 LNHDA, CDR2 SQIVND (reference sequence). The CDR3 DNA follows: TGTGCCAGTAGTATCCGGGACAGCTACAATGAGCAGTTCTTC. Its translation is CASSIRDSYNEQFF. Filled out from reference TRBV19 and TRBJ2-1, the complete variable domain reads DGGITQSPKYLFRKEGQNVTLSCEQNLNHDAMYWYRQDPGQGLRLIYYSQIVNDFQKGDIAEGYSVSREKKESFPLTVTSAQKNPTAFYLCASSIRDSYNEQFFGPGTRLTVL.

This clone has a handful of counts. V gene TRBV6-1 combines with J gene TRBJ2-5; D remains unclear. Germline CDR1 MNHNS, CDR2 SASEGT. The CDR3 runs to 13 residues. The V end lost 3 bases, the J end lost 1 base, and 6 bases lay between the germline ends. DNA of the CDR3: TGTGCCAGCAGTGAGTTCGGCCAAGAGACCCAGTACTTC. Its protein is CASSEFGQETQYF.

The genes are TRBV28 and TRBJ2-2; TRBD1 agrees at 7 bases. This CDR3 comprises 16 residues. The V gene's germline CDR1 is MDHEN and CDR2 SYDVKM. The V gene end was trimmed by 5 bases and the J gene end by 6 bases; junction bases not matched to a gene: 12. The CDR3 spells CASSLGTAVFAGELFF. CDR3 DNA: TGTGCCAGCAGTCTCGGGACAGCGGTGTTCGCCGGGGAGCTGTTTTTT.

V is TRBV7-9 and J is TRBJ2-1; no firm D call. The CDR3 has 14 amino acids. V was trimmed by 2 bases and J by 7 bases, leaving 12 bases between them. Germline CDR1 reads SEHNR; CDR2 reads FQNEAQ (reference sequence). CDR3 loop: CASSLRQVLNEQFF. In DNA form, the CDR3 reads TGTGCCAGCAGCTTACGGCAGGTCCTGAATGAGCAGTTCTTC. Based on the CDR3 plus reference TRBV7-9 and TRBJ2-1, the full variable domain is DTGVSQNPRHKITKRGQNVTFRCDPISEHNRLYWYRQTLGQGPEFLTYFQNEAQLEKSRLLSDRFSAERPKGSFSTLEIQRTEQGDSAMYLCASSLRQVLNEQFFGPGTRLTVL.

The chain couples TRBV3-1 (or the pseudogene TRBV3-2) to TRBJ1-2; tentative D call: TRBD1 (5 bases). Trimming shortened V by 0 bases and J by 4 bases, and 15 bases separated the two germline ends. The CDR3 is 16 amino acids. In germline, CDR1 is LGHDT, CDR2 YNNKEL (reference sequence). The CDR3: CASSQDETGVVYGYTF. CDR3 coding DNA: TGTGCCAGCAGCCAAGATGAAACGGGGGTAGTCTATGGCTACACCTTC.

This chain uses TRBV7-6 with TRBJ1-5; possibly TRBD1 for D (5 bases). Germline lookup yields CDR1 SGHVS and CDR2 FNYEAQ. The ends were cut back, 3 bases at V and 6 bases at J, with 12 bases in the middle. The length of the CDR3 is 14 residues. CDR3 loop: CASSLLQGSQPQHF. The CDR3 region has the DNA TGTGCCAGCAGCTTGCTGCAGGGTAGTCAGCCCCAGCATTTT.

This sequence joins TRBV5-1 and TRBJ2-1, with D maybe TRBD2 (7 bases). The CDR3 extends over 15 amino acids. V was cut by 6 bases and J by 4 bases, with 17 bases left in between. Per the germline V gene, CDR1 is SGHRS and CDR2 is YFSETQ. This CDR3 is CASTLNAGAYNEQFF. The CDR3 DNA reads as TGCGCCAGCACCCTGAATGCGGGGGCATACAATGAGCAGTTCTTC. Full variable domain (remainder filled in from reference TRBV5-1 and TRBJ2-1): KAGVTQTPRYLIKTRGQQVTLSCSPISGHRSVSWYQQTPGQGLQFLFEYFSETQRNKGNFPGRFSGRQFSNSRSEMNVSTLELGDSALYLCASTLNAGAYNEQFFGPGTRLTVL.

V and J are TRBV4-1 and TRBJ1-2; D gene ambiguous. Germline-derived CDR1 and CDR2 are MGHRA and YSYEKL. Trimming took off 4 bases at V and 1 base at J, with 13 bases between the two ends. CDR3 length: 15 amino acids. Here the CDR3 reads CASSPAADLNYGYTF. The CDR3 coding sequence is TGCGCCAGCAGCCCGGCGGCCGATCTTAACTATGGCTACACCTTC.

This chain connects TRBV11-3 to TRBJ2-7; 8 nucleotides line up with TRBD2. This CDR3 spans 14 amino acids. V shed 5 bases and J 2 bases; nucleotides not matched to a gene: 5. CDR1 SGHNT and CDR2 YENEEA come from the germline V gene. In DNA, the CDR3 is TGTGCCAGCAGCCTAGCGGGTGATCCCTACGAGCAGTACTTC. Amino acids: CASSLAGDPYEQYF.

This clone is deemed medium-sized. This chain joins TRBV29-1 and TRBJ1-4, with D tentatively TRBD1 (6 bases). Per the germline V gene, CDR1 is SQVTM and CDR2 is ANQGSEA. The V end lost 0 bases, the J end lost 4 bases, and 9 bases lay between the germline ends. This CDR3 contains 14 residues. CDR3 residues: CSVEDEQGNEKLFF. CDR3 bases: TGCAGCGTTGAAGATGAACAGGGTAATGAAAAACTGTTTTTT. Complete variable domain (other parts from reference TRBV29-1 and TRBJ1-4): SAVISQKPSRDICQRGTSLTIQCQVDSQVTMMFWYRQQPGQSLTLIATANQGSEATYESGFVIDKFPISRPNLTFSTLTVSNMSPEDSSIYLCSVEDEQGNEKLFFGSGTQLSVL.

This chain links TRBV30 with TRBJ2-5; 7 positions agree with TRBD2. V trimming: 3 bases; J trimming: 5 bases; junction bases outside the gene matches: 24. CDR1 is GTSNPN, CDR2 SVGIG, per germline (reference sequence). The CDR3 consists of 19 residues. Here the CDR3 reads CAWSYTAGSYAEQRETQYF. As DNA, the CDR3 is TGTGCCTGGAGCTATACAGCGGGATCTTACGCAGAACAACGGGAGACCCAGTACTTC.

The V and J genes are TRBV28 and TRBJ1-5, with 8 positions matching TRBD1. This CDR3 contains 15 residues. J was trimmed by 7 bases and V by 5 bases; bases with no gene match: 10. From germline, CDR1 is MDHEN and CDR2 SYDVKM. CDR3 sequence: CASSAWTGREQPQHF. Written as DNA, the CDR3 is TGTGCCAGCAGTGCTTGGACAGGGCGAGAACAGCCCCAGCATTTT.

This clone was seen only once. The gene calls are TRBV6-1 and TRBJ1-1, with no clear D. Trimming left V 3 bases short and J 5 bases short, with 10 bases between. CDR3 size: 13 residues. Germline-derived CDR1 and CDR2 are MNHNS and SASEGT. CDR3 sequence reads: CASSELGRTEAFF. Written as DNA, the CDR3 is TGTGCCAGCAGTGAGTTAGGGAGGACTGAAGCTTTCTTT.

V usage is TRBV11-3 and J usage is TRBJ1-2; the D gene is possibly TRBD1 (6 bases). This CDR3 spans 16 amino acids. Germline CDR1 is SGHNT and CDR2 is YENEEA. V lost 2 bases, J lost 6 bases, and 19 bases lay in between. CDR3 nucleotide sequence: TGTGCCAGCAGCTTAAAAGGTCCGACAGGCTACGATGGCTACACCTTC. Translated, it gives CASSLKGPTGYDGYTF. Filled out from reference TRBV11-3 and TRBJ1-2, the complete variable domain reads EAGVVQSPRYKIIEKKQPVAFWCNPISGHNTLYWYLQNLGQGPELLIRYENEEAVDDSQLPKDRFSAERLKGVDSTLKIQPAELGDSAVYLCASSLKGPTGYDGYTFGSGTRLTVV.

The chain is built from TRBV13 and TRBJ1-3; 11 nucleotides match TRBD1. This CDR3 is built from 15 residues. J gave up 4 bases and V 5 bases, and 4 bases lay outside the gene matches. Germline V gene sequence: CDR1 PRHDT, CDR2 FYEKMQ (reference sequence). The CDR3 nucleotides read TGTGCCAGCAGCACGCGGGACAGGGGGGGAAACACCATATATTTT. It codes for CASSTRDRGGNTIYF.

The chain combines TRBV28 with TRBJ1-1, with D unclear. This CDR3 has 12 amino acids. Trimming removed 1 base from V and 6 bases from J, with 6 bases in between. Germline loops: CDR1 MDHEN, CDR2 SYDVKM. The CDR3 region has the DNA TGTGCCAGCAGTTTATTAACATCTGAAGCTTTCTTT. Amino acid sequence: CASSLLTSEAFF. Variable domain in full (rest from reference TRBV28 and TRBJ1-1): DVKVTQSSRYLVKRTGEKVFLECVQDMDHENMFWYRQDPGLGLRLIYFSYDVKMKEKGDIPEGYSVSREKKERFSLILESASTNQTSMYLCASSLLTSEAFFGQGTRLTVV.

The CDR3 spells CATSGFAGQPQHF. The CDR3 nucleotides are TGTGCCACCTCCGGGTTCGCGGGGCAGCCCCAGCATTTT. The chain has TRBV19 and TRBJ1-5; no definite D call. In germline, CDR1 is LNHDA, CDR2 SQIVND (reference sequence). V lost 10 bases and J 7 bases, leaving 17 bases between the germline ends. The CDR3 covers 13 residues.

For the CDR3, the DNA is TGTGCCAGCAGTGTCTATAGCGGGAGAGTAATTGGGGCCAAAAACATTCAGTACTTC. Its translation is CASSVYSGRVIGAKNIQYF. This chain links TRBV27 with TRBJ2-4, with 9 positions matching TRBD2. The J segment lost 1 base and the V segment lost 5 bases, leaving 15 bases of the junction unmatched. The CDR3 is 19 amino acids. Germline CDR1 and CDR2: MNHEY and SMNVEV (reference sequence).

This clone has only a few counts. V gene TRBV7-2 combines with J gene TRBJ2-1, with 8 bases aligning to TRBD2. Per germline, CDR1 SGHTA and CDR2 FQGNSA. CDR3 length: 15 residues. The V and J ends lost 1 base and 7 bases, in that order; junction bases with no gene match: 6. DNA of the CDR3: TGTGCCAGCAGCTTAGATCGAGCGGGGGTAAATGAGCAGTTCTTC. It codes for CASSLDRAGVNEQFF.

V gene TRBV7-6 combines with J gene TRBJ1-3, with a weak D call TRBD1 (6 bases). The CDR3 length is 18 residues. Germline values: CDR1 SGHVS, CDR2 FNYEAQ. V was shortened by 2 bases and J by 0 bases, with 17 bases between the two germline ends. The CDR3 DNA reads TGTGCCAGCAGCTTACCGGGACAAAGCCCCAGCTCTGGAAACACCATATATTTT. It translates to CASSLPGQSPSSGNTIYF.

The rearrangement uses TRBV27 and TRBJ2-5; 11 bases are a match to TRBD2. The CDR3 has 16 residues. From germline, CDR1 is MNHEY and CDR2 SMNVEV (reference sequence). V lost 4 bases and J lost 2; bases outside the gene matches: 6. The DNA for the CDR3 is TGTGCCAGCAGTTCCCTTCTAGCGGGAGGTCAAGAGACCCAGTACTTC. It translates to CASSSLLAGGQETQYF.

At least ten counts were recorded for this clone. The chain carries TRBV6-4 and TRBJ2-5; weak D call: TRBD2 (6 bases). V dropped 5 bases and J dropped 0 bases, with 13 bases sitting between them. Germline V gene sequence: CDR1 MRHNA, CDR2 SNTAGT. The CDR3 sequence is 15 residues long. The CDR3 DNA reads TGTGCCAGCAGTCCGGGCGGAGGGGACCAAGAGACCCAGTACTTC. It codes for CASSPGGGDQETQYF.